These T cell receptor beta chains were read from a single sample in a study of shared clonotypes between healthy human individuals. The repertoire was sequenced with immunoSEQ multiplex PCR; TCRdb's copy has only in-frame clones and lacks some. The top ten hold roughly 0.13% of the sample, which has around 2.3 million clones, approximately 96% seen once. Sequencing was done on a sample of naive CD4+ T cells sorted from blood. These receptors all stem from a man younger than 30 in good health. The CDR3 runs from the conserved cysteine through the conserved F or W. A D gene is named only where the DNA matches it firmly. The size field is filled for only some rows; it gives once, few, many or a size class.

v_gene	j_gene	abundance	d_gene	CDR3nt	CDR3aa
TRBV30	TRBJ1-1	-	TRBD1	TGTGCCTGGGGGACAGGGGAGAACACTGAAGCTTTCTTT	CAWGTGENTEAFF
TRBV6-5	TRBJ1-2	-	-	TGTGCCAGCAGCCCTTCTCCGCCAGGAACCTATGGCTACACCTTC	CASSPSPPGTYGYTF
TRBV11-2	TRBJ2-1	-	-	TGTGCCAGCAGCTCGCCTTCCTCCTACAATGAGCAGTTCTTC	CASSSPSSYNEQFF
TRBV9	TRBJ2-7	-	TRBD2	TGTGCCAGCAGCCCTACGTTAGCGGGTAGCTACGAGCAGTACTTC	CASSPTLAGSYEQYF
TRBV10-3	TRBJ1-2	-	-	TGTGCCATCAGTGAGAACACAGGAGGGGCGGGTGGCTACACCTTC	CAISENTGGAGGYTF
TRBV5-4	TRBJ1-6	-	-	TGTGCCAGCAGCTTGTACTGGGGCGGTAATTCACCCCTCCACTTT	CASSLYWGGNSPLHF
TRBV5-5	TRBJ1-6	few	-	TGTGCCAGCACCCCCAGGGTCGATAATTCACCCCTCCACTTT	CASTPRVDNSPLHF
TRBV30	TRBJ1-1	-	-	TGTGCCTGGAAATCGTGGTTGGGCCCTTCTAGCGTTTTGAACACTGAAGCTTTCTTT	CAWKSWLGPSSVLNTEAFF
TRBV4-1	TRBJ2-3	once	TRBD2	TGCGCCAGCAGCCAAGAACTAGCGGGGAGCACAGATACGCAGTATTTT	CASSQELAGSTDTQYF
TRBV12-5	TRBJ1-2	-	-	TGTGCTAGTGGTTTGGACAGGGCCTTGAAGTATGGCTACACCTTC	CASGLDRALKYGYTF
TRBV18	TRBJ1-5	few	-	TGTGCCAGCTCATTACAGGGTCGGGATCAGCCCCAGCATTTT	CASSLQGRDQPQHF
TRBV4-1	TRBJ1-4	-	-	TGCGCCAGCAGCCAAGTCGGTTCTAATGAAAAACTGTTTTTT	CASSQVGSNEKLFF
TRBV11-2	TRBJ1-2	once	-	TGTGCCAGCAGCTTAGTTGGTGGCTTGGGCTACACCTTC	CASSLVGGLGYTF